This TCR beta chain is drawn from a study of blood T cell repertoires in COVID-19. Original processing methods: Reference gene primer amplification gave estimated nucleated cell counts. The protocol was immunoSEQ multiplex PCR, while the TCRdb copy is restricted to in-frame clones and leaves out a portion. That table furnishes V, J and clone size, whereas the DNA furnished D and trimming. The data contain about 150,000 clones, 85% to 90% of them seen just once; the ten biggest clones take up roughly 12%. There are 17 residues in the CDR3. Trimming cost V 0 bases and J 3 bases; bases outside gene matches: 2. The germline CDR1 and CDR2 sequences are ENHRY and SYGVKD.

The sequence derives from a man aged 18 to 30 with COVID-19, enrolled during active disease. The chain is built from TRBV10-3 and TRBJ2-1, with TRBD2 identical over 13 bases. Sequenced input: peripheral blood. The CDR3 sequence is CAISESTSGRIYNEQFF. CDR3 nucleotides: TGTGCCATCAGTGAGTCGACTAGCGGGAGGATCTACAATGAGCAGTTCTTC.